A single sample gave rise to the 22 T cell receptor beta chains below, sequenced in a study of blood T cell repertoires in COVID-19. TCRdb's copy holds only in-frame clones and misses some; the assay was immunoSEQ multiplex PCR. Of 200,000 to 250,000 clones listed, approximately 88% are singletons. Sequencing was performed on peripheral blood. Source of these receptors: a man aged 55 to 70 who had recovered from COVID-19.

This clone has more than one count but fewer than ten. V is TRBV7-2 and J is TRBJ1-1; 7 positions match TRBD1. Germline assignment: CDR1 SGHTA and CDR2 FQGNSA. The V and J ends lost 0 bases and 11 bases, in that order; junction bases with no gene match: 6. This CDR3 has 13 amino acids. The CDR3 here is CASSLAHQGDAFF. CDR3 DNA: TGTGCCAGCAGCTTAGCGCATCAGGGGGACGCTTTCTTT. The entire variable domain, with the rest obtained from reference TRBV7-2 and TRBJ1-1, is as follows: GAGVSQSPSNKVTEKGKDVELRCDPISGHTALYWYRQSLGQGLEFLIYFQGNSAPDKSGLPSDRFSAERTGGSVSTLTIQRTQQEDSAVYLCASSLAHQGDAFFGQGTRLTVV.

This rearrangement joins TRBV28 to TRBJ1-5; perhaps TRBD1 as D (5 bases). Trimming left V 4 bases short and J 1 base short, with 8 bases between. This CDR3 comprises 14 residues. Germline values: CDR1 MDHEN, CDR2 SYDVKM. CDR3 protein: CASSSGGSNQPQHF. The CDR3 DNA follows: TGTGCCAGCAGTTCCGGGGGGAGCAATCAGCCCCAGCATTTT.

This clone is a singleton in its sample. The CDR3 DNA reads as TGTGCCAGCAGCGCAGGCGGAGGCGGGGTATTGCATGGCTACACCTTC. Translated: CASSAGGGGVLHGYTF. This chain links TRBV9 with TRBJ1-2; unclear D gene. V lost 3 bases, J lost 6 bases, and 21 bases lay in between. Germline lookup yields CDR1 SGDLS and CDR2 YYNGEE. CDR3 size: 16 residues.

The chain carries TRBV10-3 and TRBJ2-7; tentatively, D is TRBD2 (5 bases). The germline CDR1 and CDR2 sequences are ENHRY and SYGVKD. There are 14 residues in the CDR3. Trimming took off 4 bases at V and 6 bases at J, with 16 bases between the two ends. DNA of the CDR3: TGTGCCATCAGTGCCCTACTTCGGGGAACCGAGCAGTACTTC. This sequence encodes CAISALLRGTEQYF.

The gene calls are TRBV7-9 and TRBJ1-2; D remains ambiguous. This CDR3 comprises 14 residues. Trimming shortened V by 1 base and J by 1 base, and 7 bases separated the two germline ends. Germline V gene sequence: CDR1 SEHNR, CDR2 FQNEAQ (reference sequence). The CDR3 is CASSLGGNNYGYTF. CDR3 nucleotides: TGTGCCAGCAGCTTAGGCGGAAATAACTATGGCTACACCTTC. The full variable domain, in which reference TRBV7-9 and TRBJ1-2 provide the parts outside the CDR3, is DTGVSQNPRHKITKRGQNVTFRCDPISEHNRLYWYRQTLGQGPEFLTYFQNEAQLEKSRLLSDRFSAERPKGSFSTLEIQRTEQGDSAMYLCASSLGGNNYGYTFGSGTRLTVV.

The chain combines TRBV11-2 with TRBJ2-3, with TRBD1 identical over 7 bases. The CDR3 spans 13 residues. CDR1 is SGHAT and CDR2 is FQNNGV in the germline V gene. The junction had 4 bases not matched to a gene; V was cut back by 4 bases and J by 6 bases. The chain's CDR3 is CASSSDRVDTQYF. The CDR3 region has the DNA TGTGCCAGCAGCTCCGACAGGGTTGATACGCAGTATTTT.

The V call is TRBV4-1, the J call TRBJ1-3; D not certain. The V and J ends lost 1 base and 3 bases respectively, with 19 bases between them. Germline V gene sequence: CDR1 MGHRA, CDR2 YSYEKL. The CDR3 extends over 18 amino acids. CDR3 residues: CASSQGTIRGNLGNTIYF. The CDR3 DNA sequence: TGCGCCAGCAGCCAAGGTACCATCCGGGGTAATCTTGGAAACACCATATATTTT.

This chain links TRBV11-3 with TRBJ2-7, with D possibly matching TRBD1 (8 bases). The CDR3 spans 15 residues. Trimming left V 2 bases short and J 4 bases short, with 15 bases between. The V gene's germline CDR1 is SGHNT and CDR2 YENEEA. The CDR3 DNA is TGTGCCAGCAGCTTACGGACAGGGAGGGATTACGAGCAGTACTTC. Amino acids: CASSLRTGRDYEQYF.

This chain uses TRBV2 with TRBJ1-5; no definite D call. Trimming took off 3 bases at V and 1 base at J, with 4 bases between the two ends. CDR3 length equals 13 residues. Germline values: CDR1 SNHLY, CDR2 FYNNEI. CDR3 in DNA: TGTGCCAGCAGTGACAGGAGCAATCAGCCCCAGCATTTT. Its protein is CASSDRSNQPQHF.

In this sample, this clone turned up a few times. CDR3 nucleotide sequence: TGTGCCAGCAGGGACGGGGGGACGGTCGAGCAGTACTTC. This sequence encodes CASRDGGTVEQYF. The chain links TRBV7-8 to TRBJ2-7; TRBD2 aligns across 7 bases. From germline, CDR1 is SGHVS and CDR2 FQNEAQ. V lost 6 bases to trimming and J lost 6 bases; unmatched junction nucleotides: 8. This CDR3 comprises 13 residues.

V usage is TRBV24-1 and J usage is TRBJ2-1, with 8 bases lining up with TRBD2. The V segment lost 4 bases and the J segment 7 bases; nucleotides outside the gene matches: 14. CDR3 size: 17 residues. The germline gives CDR1 KGHDR, CDR2 SFDVKD. The CDR3 DNA sequence: TGTGCCACCAGTGACTCCTCAGGGACGGGAGGGCCGAATGAGCAGTTCTTC. Its protein product is CATSDSSGTGGPNEQFF.

J is TRBJ1-1 and V is TRBV9, with D unclear. The germline V and J ends were trimmed by 0 bases and 3 bases, with 9 bases remaining between them. The germline V gene encodes CDR1 SGDLS and CDR2 YYNGEE. The CDR3 sequence is 14 residues long. The CDR3 bases are TGTGCCAGCAGCGTAGGGACTAGGGACACTGAAGCTTTCTTT. Translation: CASSVGTRDTEAFF.

The CDR3 loop reads CASGDRDTEQFF. The DNA for the CDR3 is TGTGCCAGCGGGGACAGGGACACTGAGCAGTTCTTC. The chain uses TRBV7-3 and TRBJ2-1, with TRBD1 matching 9 bases. The V gene's germline CDR1 is SGHTA and CDR2 FQGTGA. The CDR3 covers 12 residues. V dropped 8 bases and J dropped 9; count of bases not matched to a gene: 5.

This chain joins TRBV25-1 and TRBJ1-6, with 9 bases that match TRBD1. CDR3 size: 17 residues. Germline values: CDR1 MGHDK, CDR2 SYGVNS. V dropped 1 base and J dropped 4; count of bases not matched to a gene: 5. CDR3 residues: CASSESVTGGYNSPLHF. The CDR3 DNA sequence: TGTGCCAGCAGTGAATCCGTGACAGGGGGTTATAATTCACCCCTCCACTTT.

This chain joins TRBV28 and TRBJ2-7; maybe TRBD2 (5 bases). Germline assignment: CDR1 MDHEN and CDR2 SYDVKM. V dropped 6 bases and J dropped 9 bases, with 15 bases sitting between them. The CDR3 consists of 12 residues. In DNA, the CDR3 is TGTGCCAGCAGCTCGGGTATGAGCGGGCAGTACTTC. As protein: CASSSGMSGQYF.

The V gene is TRBV20-1, the J gene TRBJ1-1; D gene ambiguous. CDR1 is DFQATT and CDR2 is SNEGSKA in the germline V gene (reference sequence). This CDR3 is built from 11 residues. Trimming removed 4 bases at V and 1 base at J, with 4 bases between. The CDR3 sequence: CSAIWNTEAFF. The DNA for the CDR3 is TGCAGTGCTATATGGAACACTGAAGCTTTCTTT.

The chain carries TRBV3-1 (or the pseudogene TRBV3-2) and TRBJ2-3; tentative D call: TRBD2 (6 bases). Germline-derived CDR1 and CDR2 are LGHDT and YNNKEL (reference sequence). CDR3 size: 14 residues. Trimming removed 3 bases from V and 8 bases from J, with 15 bases in between. The CDR3 sequence: CASSHSGGSFTQYF. The CDR3 region has the DNA TGTGCCAGCAGCCACTCAGGAGGGAGCTTTACGCAGTATTTT.

The chain couples TRBV10-3 to TRBJ1-4, with a weak D call TRBD1 (5 bases). The CDR3 loop spans 16 amino acids. CDR1 is ENHRY, CDR2 SYGVKD, per germline. Between the trimmed V and J ends, which lost 3 bases and 0 bases, there was a span of 11 bases. The CDR3 is CAISDLPGTTNEKLFF. Written as DNA, the CDR3 is TGTGCCATCAGTGACCTACCAGGGACAACTAATGAAAAACTGTTTTTT.

The V call is TRBV6-5, the J call TRBJ1-2, with TRBD1 as a possible D gene (6 bases). CDR1 and CDR2 from the germline V gene are MNHEY and SVGAGI. The CDR3 contains 14 residues. V was shortened by 11 bases and J by 1 base, with 17 bases between the two germline ends. The CDR3 reads CAAFPGHHNYGYTF. The CDR3 DNA is TGTGCCGCCTTCCCGGGACACCATAACTATGGCTACACCTTC.

The V and J genes are TRBV5-1 and TRBJ1-1; 11 bases match TRBD1. Trimming removed 2 bases from V and 4 bases from J; junction bases left unmatched: 7. This CDR3 region has 16 residues. Germline V gives CDR1 SGHRS, CDR2 YFSETQ. The CDR3 region is CASSFTGTGGRTEAFF. In DNA form, the CDR3 reads TGCGCCAGCAGCTTCACCGGGACAGGGGGACGCACTGAAGCTTTCTTT. Full variable domain (missing parts from reference TRBV5-1 and TRBJ1-1): KAGVTQTPRYLIKTRGQQVTLSCSPISGHRSVSWYQQTPGQGLQFLFEYFSETQRNKGNFPGRFSGRQFSNSRSEMNVSTLELGDSALYLCASSFTGTGGRTEAFFGQGTRLTVV.

The CDR3, as DNA: TGTGCCTCCGACAGGGACCTTAGCAATCAGCCCCAGCATTTT. As protein: CASDRDLSNQPQHF. This sequence joins TRBV6-5 and TRBJ1-5; 7 positions match TRBD1. The germline V gene has CDR1 MNHEY and CDR2 SVGAGI. V lost 11 bases to trimming and J lost 0 bases; unmatched junction nucleotides: 7. The CDR3 loop spans 14 amino acids.

CDR3 sequence: CASSRRPSGVGNQPQHF. The CDR3 region has the DNA TGCGCCAGCAGCCGCCGGCCCTCAGGGGTGGGGAATCAGCCCCAGCATTTT. V gene TRBV5-1 combines with J gene TRBJ1-5, with a possible D match to TRBD1 (6 bases). Germline values: CDR1 SGHRS, CDR2 YFSETQ. The germline V and J ends were trimmed by 4 bases and 4 bases, with 21 bases remaining between them. The CDR3 extends over 17 amino acids.